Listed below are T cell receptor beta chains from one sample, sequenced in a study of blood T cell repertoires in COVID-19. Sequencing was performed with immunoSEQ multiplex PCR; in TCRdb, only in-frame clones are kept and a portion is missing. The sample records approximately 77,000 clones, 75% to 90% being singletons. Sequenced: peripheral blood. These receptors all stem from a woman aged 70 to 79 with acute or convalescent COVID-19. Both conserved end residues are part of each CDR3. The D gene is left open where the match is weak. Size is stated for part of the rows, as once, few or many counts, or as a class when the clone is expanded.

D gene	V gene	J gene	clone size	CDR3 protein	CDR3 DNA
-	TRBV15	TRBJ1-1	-	CATSLTGAGNTEAFF	TGTGCCACCAGCCTTACTGGGGCAGGGAATACTGAAGCTTTCTTT
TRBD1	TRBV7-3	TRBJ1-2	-	CASSQDRDKPLYGYTF	TGTGCCAGCAGCCAAGACAGGGATAAACCTCTCTATGGCTACACCTTC
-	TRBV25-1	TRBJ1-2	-	CASSEVGKQVNGYTF	TGTGCCAGCAGTGAGGTGGGAAAACAGGTTAATGGCTACACCTTC
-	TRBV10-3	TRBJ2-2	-	CAISERTANTGELFF	TGTGCCATCAGCGAACGGACAGCGAACACCGGGGAGCTGTTTTTT
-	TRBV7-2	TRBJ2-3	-	CASSLGVAGPADTQYF	TGTGCCAGCAGCCTAGGGGTGGCAGGTCCGGCGGATACGCAGTATTTT
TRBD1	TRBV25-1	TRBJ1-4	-	CASSAGQATNEKLFF	TGTGCCAGCAGTGCCGGACAGGCAACTAATGAAAAACTGTTTTTT
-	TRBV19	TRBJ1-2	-	CASSIGATGDGYTF	TGTGCCAGTAGTATAGGGGCCACAGGCGATGGCTACACCTTC
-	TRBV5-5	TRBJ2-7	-	CASSHRQTPDEQYF	TGTGCCAGCAGCCATAGACAGACCCCTGACGAGCAGTACTTC
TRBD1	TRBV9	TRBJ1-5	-	CASSAGQGGRNQPQHF	TGTGCCAGCAGCGCGGGACAGGGCGGACGCAATCAGCCCCAGCATTTT
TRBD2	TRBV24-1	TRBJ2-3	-	CATSDPAGESTDTQYF	TGTGCCACCAGTGACCCCGCGGGGGAAAGCACAGATACGCAGTATTTT
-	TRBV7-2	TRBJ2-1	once	CASSSLVQGSYEQFF	TGTGCCAGCAGCTCCCTGGTACAGGGTTCGTATGAGCAGTTCTTC
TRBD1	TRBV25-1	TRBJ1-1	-	CASSEFGTDTEAFF	TGTGCCAGCAGTGAATTTGGGACAGACACTGAAGCTTTCTTT
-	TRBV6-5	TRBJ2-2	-	CASSYSYRTGELFF	TGTGCCAGCAGTTACTCGTACAGGACCGGGGAGCTGTTTTTT
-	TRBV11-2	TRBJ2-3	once	CASSLVFGSSTDTQYF	TGTGCCAGCAGCTTAGTGTTCGGGTCTAGCACAGATACGCAGTATTTT
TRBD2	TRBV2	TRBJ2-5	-	CASSVAGTSGQETQYF	TGTGCCAGCAGTGTTGCCGGGACTAGCGGACAAGAGACCCAGTACTTC
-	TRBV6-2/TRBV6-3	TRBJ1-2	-	CASSYSSVYGYTF	TGTGCCAGCAGTTACTCATCCGTCTATGGCTACACCTTC
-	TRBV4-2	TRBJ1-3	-	CASSQEFRLQGNLNTIYF	TGTGCCAGCAGCCAAGAATTCCGACTACAGGGTAATCTTAACACCATATATTTT